The present TCR beta chain was sequenced within a study of beta chain features in type 1 diabetes (dated by TCRdb to 2016 to 2018). The study in broad terms: No differences in mean age, gender distribution, total cell number or subset yield were found between patients and healthy donors. A total of some 100,000,000 sorted cells were examined across all samples, and a strong correlation was observed between cell number per subset and RNA yield. The study compared TCRB repertoires of sorted circulating CD4+ T cell subsets between recently diagnosed type 1 diabetes patients and matched healthy donors. Naive and central memory subsets were obtained from all 30 or so donors, but regulatory and stem cell-like memory subsets were isolated from only 8 patients and roughly eight healthy donors. Paper-wide results and their limitations: In all four CD4+ subsets, TCRB CDR3 length was moderately but significantly shorter in type 1 diabetes patients. Fewer insertions and more nucleotide deletions at VDJ recombination sites were observed in patients with type 1 diabetes, implying thymic rearrangement abnormalities. Shorter templates might be favored by PCR, yet because patient and control samples were amplified and corrected together, any such skew would affect both groups equally. Sequencing cDNA rather than genomic DNA could over-represent highly expressing activated cells, although activation and CD3 levels did not differ between groups. Only small numbers of individuals were included in the HLA sub-analyses, which left unresolved whether HLA type had any influence on TCRB rearrangement. Naive, central memory and regulatory TCRB repertoires appeared to be more alike among patients than among healthy donors.

As concerns this clone: It lacks a known antigen. Base-call qualities are not available, and no considerably larger clone is one nucleotide away.

The entire amount of isolated RNA was reverse transcribed using the High Capacity cDNA Reverse Transcription Kit, so the sequenced TCRB transcripts were expressed ones. Naive, central memory and regulatory T cell samples underwent deep immunoSEQ sequencing, averaging roughly 3.3 million total reads per sample. After sorted cells were lysed in RLT buffer, RNA was extracted with DNase-treated RNeasy Micro or Mini kits, with the choice depending on cell number. Each cell subset was processed on its own to prevent cross-contamination, while patient and healthy donor samples were processed together. The immunoSEQ multiplex PCR was used to amplify TCRB sequences from cDNA, generating 87-bp fragments that spanned the CDR3 region. Sequencing of the amplicons was performed on the Illumina HiSeq platform. The source study handled its data this way. PCR bias was computationally corrected using synthetic template baselines, reads within Hamming distance 2 were collapsed, and singletons that could not be merged were discarded. Reads were aligned against IMGT so that V, D and J genes, CDR3 length and insertions or deletions at six rearrangement sites could be assigned. Within each subset, clonotype counts were normalized to sorted cell number, and only after that were true diversity and Gini coefficients computed with the tcR R package. The overlap coefficient, calculated on TCRB nucleotide sequences, was used to quantify repertoire sharing. TCRdb took over this immuneACCESS table, retaining in-frame rearrangements with V and J assigned. Such tables are incomplete; in checked studies, under half of the missing clones stem from an unresolved V gene, and the remainder is unexplained. That table is the source of V, J and clone size, and D and trimming were worked out from the DNA. The sample data list 140,000 or so clones, and approximately 13% of these were observed just once. Under 1.5% of the sample rests with the top ten.

A single peripheral blood draw of roughly 0.11 L on average was collected from each donor into heparinised tubes. Using a panel that included CD45RO, CCR7, CD25, CD127, CD95 and CD27, naive, central memory, regulatory and stem cell-like memory CD4+ T cells were sorted on a BD FACSAria II. Purity was above 95% for every sorted population. PBMCs were isolated immediately by Lymphoprep density gradient centrifugation and stained directly without culture. To minimize batch effects, samples were stained and sorted in pairs, one healthy donor with one patient per experiment. After removal of 0 bases from V and 3 bases from J, the junction retains 5 bases not matched to a gene. From the germline V gene, CDR1 is MGHRA and CDR2 is YSYEKL. Reading from cysteine to phenylalanine, the CDR3 counts 15 amino acids. Only CDR3 DNA is held: 45 bases, read in frame from base 1.

This chain joins TRBV4-1 to TRBJ2-7, and 7 junctional nucleotides match TRBD2. The receptor was isolated from a man younger than 35 with type 1 diabetes. The sequencing input was central memory CD4+ T cells from blood. The encoded CDR3 is CASSQDGAGVYEQYF. The nucleotide sequence reads as follows: TGCGCCAGCAGCCAAGATGGGGCGGGGGTCTACGAGCAGTACTTC.